These T cell receptor beta chains were read from a single sample in a study of blood T cells in healthy people across ages. TCRdb reanalysed the 5' RACE reads using MiXCR and keeps one entry per CDR3 protein. The table records 950,000 to 1,200,000 distinct CDR3 sequences, roughly two fifths of them present only once. Sequencing input: blood. Receptors originate from a man younger than 30 in good health. Each CDR3 is given with its conserved first and last residue. The order of the fields is clone size, D gene, V gene, J gene, CDR3 length, CDR3 DNA, CDR3 protein. The D gene is left open where the match is weak. Clone size is not always given. Where it is, it says once, few, many or a class for expanded clones.

many	-	TRBV12-3/TRBV12-4	TRBJ2-1	11	TGTGCCAGCAGTTACACTGGTGAGCAGTTCTTC	CASSYTGEQFF
-	-	TRBV20-1	TRBJ2-7	13	TGCAGTGCTTTTGGGGACGGAACCTACGAGCAGTACTTC	CSAFGDGTYEQYF
few	-	TRBV3-1	TRBJ2-3	14	TGTGCCAGCAGCCAGAACGCGGGGTCAGATACGCAGTATTTT	CASSQNAGSDTQYF
-	-	TRBV12-3/TRBV12-4	TRBJ2-3	15	TGTGCCAGCAGCAGACAGGCTTTTAGCACAGATACGCAGTATTTT	CASSRQAFSTDTQYF
many	TRBD1	TRBV7-2	TRBJ1-5	14	TGTGCCAGCAGCCCATCCGGGACAGAGTCGCCCCAGCATTTT	CASSPSGTESPQHF
many	-	TRBV29-1	TRBJ2-3	13	TGCAGCGTTCAGGGCCGCCTCACAGATACGCAGTATTTT	CSVQGRLTDTQYF
-	-	TRBV7-9	TRBJ2-5	13	TGTGCCAGCAGCTTCGTTAGTTCAGAGACCCAGTACTTC	CASSFVSSETQYF
once	TRBD1	TRBV19	TRBJ1-1	12	TGTGCCAGTACCCGACAGGGCACTGAAGCTTTCTTT	CASTRQGTEAFF
few	TRBD1	TRBV20-1	TRBJ2-5	14	TGCAGTGCGCGCCTTAGACAGGGGCCGGTGTCCCAGTACTTC	CSARLRQGPVSQYF
few	-	TRBV30	TRBJ2-3	15	TGTGCCTGGAGTGTATTCCACTTAGGCGCAGATACGCAGTATTTT	CAWSVFHLGADTQYF
-	-	TRBV5-1	TRBJ2-2	17	TGCGCCAGCAGCTTGGCCAGAAGCAGGACTAACACCGGGGAGCTGTTTTTT	CASSLARSRTNTGELFF
-	TRBD1	TRBV10-3	TRBJ1-1	15	TGTGCCATCAGTGAGCGGACAGGGATGAACACGGAAGCTTTCTTT	CAISERTGMNTEAFF
-	-	TRBV20-1	TRBJ1-5	12	TGCAGTGCTAGGTTCGGGGATCAGCCCCAGCATTTT	CSARFGDQPQHF
-	TRBD2	TRBV24-1	TRBJ2-5	12	TGTGCCACCAGCGGACTAGCGGGGGAGCAGTACTTC	CATSGLAGEQYF
-	-	TRBV7-6	TRBJ2-1	15	TGTGCCAGCAGCCCCCGGCCGGCCCCGTACAATGAGCAGTTCTTC	CASSPRPAPYNEQFF
once	-	TRBV7-2	TRBJ1-5	18	TGTGCCAGCAGCTTAGGCCCTGCAGGGATGGATAGCAATCAGCCCCAGCATTTT	CASSLGPAGMDSNQPQHF
-	TRBD1	TRBV6-2/TRBV6-3	TRBJ2-7	17	TGTGCCAGCAGTTACCTGACAGGGTCAAGCTCCTACAATGAGCAGTACTTC	CASSYLTGSSSYNEQYF
-	TRBD2	TRBV12-3/TRBV12-4	TRBJ2-3	18	TGTGCCAGCAGTTTAGTAGGGACTAGCGGGGGAAGCACAGATACGCAGTATTTT	CASSLVGTSGGSTDTQYF
-	-	TRBV7-9	TRBJ1-2	15	TGTGCCAGCAGCTCCTATGTGGGATCTAACTATGGCTACACCTTC	CASSSYVGSNYGYTF
-	-	TRBV14	TRBJ1-1	16	TGTGCCAGCAGCCAAGGTGGGAGGCAGCAGAACACTGAAGCTTTCTTT	CASSQGGRQQNTEAFF
few	-	TRBV20-1	TRBJ1-5	14	TGCAGTGCTCTCCGCCCACAGAGGCTTCAGCCCCAGCATTTT	CSALRPQRLQPQHF
few	TRBD2	TRBV14	TRBJ2-3	19	TGTGCCAGCAGCCGGGAAGGACTAGCGGGGACTTTCGGCACAGATACGCAGTATTTT	CASSREGLAGTFGTDTQYF
few	-	TRBV6-2/TRBV6-3	TRBJ2-1	11	TGTGCCAGCACCCTCTGGGATGAGCAGTTCTTC	CASTLWDEQFF
-	-	TRBV6-5	TRBJ2-3	16	TGTGCCAGCAGTTACACCACCGGGATATGGGGAGACACGCAGTATTTT	CASSYTTGIWGDTQYF
few	-	TRBV9	TRBJ2-2	14	TGTGCCAGCAGCGAGGCAGGGAAGGCCGGGGAGCTGTTTTTT	CASSEAGKAGELFF
-	-	TRBV20-1	TRBJ1-2	13	TGCAGTGGGGCCTATTCGATTGAGTACGGCTACACCTTC	CSGAYSIEYGYTF
-	TRBD2	TRBV6-2/TRBV6-3	TRBJ2-1	16	TGTGCCAGCAGTTACCCGCCTAGCGGCGACTACAATGAGCAGTTCTTC	CASSYPPSGDYNEQFF
-	-	TRBV7-9	TRBJ2-3	14	TGTGCCAGCAGCTTGCCAGCTAGCACAGATACGCAGTATTTT	CASSLPASTDTQYF
-	-	TRBV10-3	TRBJ1-4	14	TGTGCCATCAGTTCCGGGTCCACTAATGAAAAACTGTTTTTT	CAISSGSTNEKLFF
few	TRBD1	TRBV5-1	TRBJ1-1	14	TGCGCCAGCACTCCGGGACAGGGAGGGACTGAAGCTTTCTTT	CASTPGQGGTEAFF
-	TRBD2	TRBV27	TRBJ2-7	15	TGTGCCAGCAGCCTACAGCGGGGGAGAACCTACGAGCAGTACTTC	CASSLQRGRTYEQYF
-	-	TRBV10-3	TRBJ2-3	14	TGTGCCATCAAGGACGCGGCGGGCACAGATACGCAGTATTTT	CAIKDAAGTDTQYF
few	-	TRBV29-1	TRBJ1-2	14	TGCAGCGTTGAAGGCCGGGGGGTGGACTATGGCTACACCTTC	CSVEGRGVDYGYTF
-	-	TRBV20-1	TRBJ2-5	14	TGCAGTGCTAGAGCCACGGCCGTCCAAGAGACCCAGTACTTC	CSARATAVQETQYF
-	-	TRBV20-1	TRBJ2-3	15	TGCAGTGCTAGAGATCACGGCGCGACGGCAGATACGCAGTATTTT	CSARDHGATADTQYF
-	-	TRBV9	TRBJ2-3	15	TGTGCCAGCCAGCGTACTGGGGCCAACACAGATACGCAGTATTTT	CASQRTGANTDTQYF
-	-	TRBV27	TRBJ1-2	15	TGTGCCAGCAGGGGGGTGACGGGCAAGCACTATGGCTACACCTTC	CASRGVTGKHYGYTF
few	-	TRBV6-6	TRBJ1-2	14	TGTGCCAGCAGTTATTCGGAGGGTTCGGAAGGCTACACCTTC	CASSYSEGSEGYTF
few	TRBD1	TRBV6-5	TRBJ1-1	18	TGTGCCAGCAGTTTGCGTTGGCCATACGAGACAGGGACGCCTGAAGCTTTCTTT	CASSLRWPYETGTPEAFF
few	-	TRBV20-1	TRBJ1-5	14	TGCAGTGCCCTAGTGGGGGGCCCTAATCAGCCCCAGCATTTT	CSALVGGPNQPQHF
-	TRBD1	TRBV7-9	TRBJ1-2	15	TGTGCCAGCAGCCCGCCAAATGGGGGACAGTATGGCTACACCTTC	CASSPPNGGQYGYTF
few	TRBD1	TRBV7-2	TRBJ1-1	14	TGTGCCAGCAGTCCGGACAGGGGTTTTACTGAAGCTTTCTTT	CASSPDRGFTEAFF